This T cell receptor (beta chain) was sequenced during a study of tissue T cells after allogeneic stem cell transplantation. The study's findings and limits: Within patients, tissue anatomy strongly shaped TCR repertoire composition. Shared clones across patients were few; motif clustering revealed tissue-specific shared signatures.

The time point here: mouse harvest day 7 after allogeneic transplant. Tail vein injection delivered 10^7 T-cell-depleted bone marrow cells and 10^6 splenic CD5+ T cells. By share, this clone ranks as medium-sized. As yet, its antigen is unknown. Genes and germline are mouse. The sequenced fragment ends 1 residue before the CDR3 boundary, so the rest is inferred from the germline J gene. Looked up from germline, CDR1 is NNHDY and CDR2 is SYVADS. CDR3 length: 15 amino acids. Trimming left V 5 bases short and J 1 base short, with 14 bases between. Libraries were prepared by immunoSEQ multiplex PCR; TCRdb keeps only in-frame clonotypes and omits some of them. Of 7,000 to 8,500 clones in the sample, 40% to 60% were seen once.

This chain joins TRBV13-3 and TRBJ2-4; weak D call: TRBD1 (6 bases). The sequence came from a female BALB/c mouse given C57BL/6 T cells with graft-versus-host disease after an allogeneic hematopoietic cell transplant. Material: lymph node tissue. The covered CDR3 bases are TGTGCCAGCAGGTCCAGGGGAAGGGGTCAAAACACCTTGTAC. It is translated as CASRSRGRGQNTLY. The complete CDR3 sequence is CASRSRGRGQNTLYF. Using reference TRBV13-3 and TRBJ2-4 for the parts outside the CDR3, the full variable domain is EAAVTQSPRSKVAVTGGKVTLSCHQTNNHDYMYWYRQDTGHGLRLIHYSYVADSTEKGDIPDGYKASRPSQENFSLILELASLSQTAVYFCASRSRGRGQNTLYFGAGTRLSVL.